This T cell receptor beta chain appears in the sequencing data of a study of CD8+ T cells in alopecia areata. Study background: People stayed on tofacitinib for 6 to 18 months, then stopped the drug for 6 months.

Findings and caveats of the study: Tofacitinib significantly lowered scalp clonality and expanded CD8+ clones among the top 100. Tofacitinib did not eliminate many expanded lesional clones from scalp or blood.

In each case, RNA was isolated and then reverse transcribed into cDNA as the sequencing template. Some clones are missing from TCRdb's copy, which holds only in-frame ones; the method was immunoSEQ multiplex PCR. The sample comprises about 210,000 clones, 40% to 45% of which are singletons, and around 2.8% rests with the top ten. Points on this clone: Its target is not known.

Described treatment: oral pan-JAK inhibitor, 5-10 mg twice daily. Per the germline V gene, CDR1 is LNHDA and CDR2 is SQIVND (reference sequence). The germline V and J ends were trimmed by 3 bases and 2 bases, with 7 bases remaining between them. This CDR3 has 13 amino acids. The chain couples TRBV19 to TRBJ2-5; D unresolved. The specimen comprised CD4+ T cells sorted from blood, sampled around week 36, from a patient treated with tofacitinib. This TCR derives from a human donor with alopecia areata. The CDR3: CASSISIQETQYF. The CDR3 nucleotides are TGTGCCAGTAGTATCAGCATTCAAGAGACCCAGTACTTC.